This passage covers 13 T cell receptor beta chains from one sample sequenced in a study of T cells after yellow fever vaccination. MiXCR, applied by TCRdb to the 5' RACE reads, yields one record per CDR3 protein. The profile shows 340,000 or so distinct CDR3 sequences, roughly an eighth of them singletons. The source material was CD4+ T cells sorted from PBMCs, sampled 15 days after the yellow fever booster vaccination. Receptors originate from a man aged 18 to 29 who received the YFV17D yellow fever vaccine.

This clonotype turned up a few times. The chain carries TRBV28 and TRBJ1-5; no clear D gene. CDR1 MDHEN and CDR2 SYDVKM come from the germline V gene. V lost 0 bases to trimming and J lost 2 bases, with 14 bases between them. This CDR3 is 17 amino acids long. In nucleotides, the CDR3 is TGTGCCAGCAGTTTATGGCCGGGTGAGAAGGGCAATCAGCCCCAGCATTTT. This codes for CASSLWPGEKGNQPQHF.

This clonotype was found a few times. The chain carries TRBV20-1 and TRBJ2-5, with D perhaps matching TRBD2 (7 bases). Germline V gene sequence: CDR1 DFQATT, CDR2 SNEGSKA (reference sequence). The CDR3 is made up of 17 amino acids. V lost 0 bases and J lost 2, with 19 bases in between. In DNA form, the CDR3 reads TGCAGTGCTAGAGATCACGGAGGGGGGGCAATTCAAGAGACCCAGTACTTC. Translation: CSARDHGGGAIQETQYF.

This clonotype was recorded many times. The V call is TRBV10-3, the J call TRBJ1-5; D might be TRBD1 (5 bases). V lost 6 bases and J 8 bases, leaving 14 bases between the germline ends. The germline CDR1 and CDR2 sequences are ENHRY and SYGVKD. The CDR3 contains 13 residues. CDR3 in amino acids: CAIRSTALEPQHF. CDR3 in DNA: TGTGCCATCAGATCGACAGCCCTGGAGCCCCAGCATTTT.

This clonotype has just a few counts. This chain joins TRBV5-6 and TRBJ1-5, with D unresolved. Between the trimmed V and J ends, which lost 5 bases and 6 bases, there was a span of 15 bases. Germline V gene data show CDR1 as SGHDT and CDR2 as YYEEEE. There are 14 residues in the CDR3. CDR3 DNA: TGTGCCAGCAGTCTTAGAGGGTCCAGTCAGCCCCAGCATTTT. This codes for CASSLRGSSQPQHF.

CDR3 region: CASSLSGPSSYNEQFF. The CDR3 DNA is TGTGCCAGCAGCTTATCCGGGCCCAGCTCCTACAATGAGCAGTTCTTC. This chain links TRBV7-7 with TRBJ2-1; D gene unclear. This CDR3 comprises 16 residues. CDR1 is SSHAT and CDR2 is FNYEAQ in the germline V gene (reference sequence). V was shortened by 2 bases and J by 0 bases, with 11 bases between the two germline ends.

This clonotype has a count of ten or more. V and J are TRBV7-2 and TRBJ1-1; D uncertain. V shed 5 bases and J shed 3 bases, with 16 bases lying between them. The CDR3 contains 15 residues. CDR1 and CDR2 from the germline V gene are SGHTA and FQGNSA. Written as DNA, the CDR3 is TGTGCCAGCAGCCAAGGACCCGGGTCGTACACTGAAGCTTTCTTT. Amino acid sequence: CASSQGPGSYTEAFF.

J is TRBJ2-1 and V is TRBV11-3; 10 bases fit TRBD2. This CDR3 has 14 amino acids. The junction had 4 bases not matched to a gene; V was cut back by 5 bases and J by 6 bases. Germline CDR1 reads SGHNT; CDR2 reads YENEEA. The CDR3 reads CASSVTSGANEQFF. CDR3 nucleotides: TGTGCCAGCAGCGTTACTAGCGGGGCCAATGAGCAGTTCTTC.

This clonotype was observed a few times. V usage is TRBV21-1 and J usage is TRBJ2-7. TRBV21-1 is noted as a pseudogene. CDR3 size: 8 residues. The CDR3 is CASYEQYF. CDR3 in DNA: TGTGCCAGCTACGAGCAGTACTTC.

CDR3 bases: TGTGCCAGCAGCAAAAGCGTCACAGGGTTGGACACCGGGGAGCTGTTTTTT. Protein sequence: CASSKSVTGLDTGELFF. The rearrangement joins TRBV14 to TRBJ2-2, with a tentative D call TRBD1 (6 bases). The CDR3 spans 17 residues. CDR1 and CDR2 from the germline V gene are SGHDN and FVKESK. Trimming took 5 bases from V and 3 from J, leaving 19 bases between them.

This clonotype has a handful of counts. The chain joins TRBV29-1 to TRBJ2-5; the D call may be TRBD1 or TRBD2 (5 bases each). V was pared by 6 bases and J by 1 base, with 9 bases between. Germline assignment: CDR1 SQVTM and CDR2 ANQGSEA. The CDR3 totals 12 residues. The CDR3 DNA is TGCAGCGTCACTAGGGGCCAAGAGACCCAGTACTTC. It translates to CSVTRGQETQYF.

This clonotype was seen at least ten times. The CDR3 DNA is TGTGCCAGCAGCTTAGGAACGGGACTAGCGAGCAATGAGCAGTTCTTC. Translated: CASSLGTGLASNEQFF. This sequence joins TRBV7-2 and TRBJ2-1, with 10 bases that match TRBD2. The CDR3 is 16 residues long. J lost 6 bases, V lost 1 base, and 6 bases had no gene match. Germline V gives CDR1 SGHTA, CDR2 FQGNSA.

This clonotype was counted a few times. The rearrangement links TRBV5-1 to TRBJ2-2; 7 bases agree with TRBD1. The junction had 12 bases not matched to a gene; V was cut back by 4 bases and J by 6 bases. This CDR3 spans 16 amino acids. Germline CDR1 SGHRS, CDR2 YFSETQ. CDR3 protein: CASSPNSTGLAGELFF. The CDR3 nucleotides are TGCGCCAGCAGCCCGAATTCGACAGGGTTGGCCGGGGAGCTGTTTTTT.

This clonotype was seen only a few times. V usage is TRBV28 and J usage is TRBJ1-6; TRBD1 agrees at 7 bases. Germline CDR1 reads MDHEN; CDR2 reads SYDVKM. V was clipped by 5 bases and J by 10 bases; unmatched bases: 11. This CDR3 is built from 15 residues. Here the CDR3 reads CASSRSTGRGSPLHF. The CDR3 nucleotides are TGTGCCAGCAGTCGATCGACAGGGCGGGGCTCACCCCTCCACTTT.